This TCR beta chain was identified in a study of blood T cell repertoires in COVID-19. In the study overall: The origin of the acute and convalescent COVID-19 samples was the United States, Italy and Spain.

This clone occurred a few times. Data came from immunoSEQ multiplex PCR; TCRdb stores just in-frame clones and leaves some out. The sample holds a few hundred thousand clones, 80% to 90% seen once. CDR3 size: 13 residues. Germline values: CDR1 SGHTS, CDR2 YDEGEE. The V segment lost 4 bases and the J segment 8 bases; nucleotides outside the gene matches: 6. The V call is TRBV5-8, the J call TRBJ2-1; 7 nucleotides agree with TRBD1. Sequenced input: peripheral blood. The clonotype comes from a man between 18 and 29 years old who had recovered from COVID-19. In DNA form, the CDR3 reads TGTGCCAGCAGCGAATATACAGGGGATGAGCAGTTCTTC. Amino acid sequence: CASSEYTGDEQFF. Filled out from reference TRBV5-8 and TRBJ2-1, the complete variable domain reads EAGVTQSPTHLIKTRGQQATLRCSPISGHTSVYWYQQALGLGLQFLLWYDEGEERNRGNFPPRFSGRQFPNYSSELNVNALELEDSALYLCASSEYTGDEQFFGPGTRLTVL.